This T cell receptor beta chain was sequenced during a study of T-cell reconstitution after alpha-beta-depleted transplantation in children. Unique molecular identifiers featured in how the TCRbeta library was prepared. Using its own MiXCR run on the PCR reads, TCRdb lists one record per CDR3 protein. The sample includes about 340,000 distinct CDR3 sequences, around a tenth of them seen just once. This clonotype has more than one count but fewer than ten. V was clipped by 2 bases and J by 4 bases; unmatched bases: 11. Germline loops: CDR1 MNHEY, CDR2 SVGAGI. This CDR3 is 17 amino acids long. The chain recombines TRBV6-5 with TRBJ2-7, with TRBD1 matching over 10 bases. The material was PBMCs from the stem cell graft donor, obtained from the stem cell graft. This clonotype originated in a human donor who donated a stem cell graft to a child with acute lymphoblastic leukemia. Written as DNA, the CDR3 is TGTGCCAGCAGTTACGGTCCGATGACAGGGGGCGGGTACGAGCAGTACTTC. Translation gives CASSYGPMTGGGYEQYF.